The 16 T cell receptor beta chains given below trace back to one sample, sequenced in a study of siplizumab effects on memory and regulatory T cells. Profiling relied on immunoSEQ multiplex PCR, and the TCRdb table lists in-frame clones only, not all of them. In the table there are 95,000 to 130,000 clones, about 95% of which are singletons. The sequenced material came from non-Treg CD4+ T cells sorted from blood. The receptors shown here come from a human donor in good health.

The chain joins TRBV5-6 to TRBJ1-2; D may be TRBD1 (6 bases). Germline V CDR1 and CDR2: SGHDT, YYEEEE. V lost 5 bases, J lost 10 bases, and 18 bases lay in between. The length of the CDR3 is 13 residues. DNA for the CDR3: TGTGCCAGCAGAGCGCCCCCGTGGGGGGCCTACACCTTC. Residues: CASRAPPWGAYTF.

As regards this clone: The sample holds other DNA sequences that translate to the same CDR3. The chain combines TRBV6-5 with TRBJ1-5; D is uncertain. Germline CDR1 and CDR2: MNHEY and SVGAGI. V gave up 0 bases and J gave up 7 bases, with 7 bases separating them. The length of the CDR3 is 13 residues. The CDR3 region is CASSYSRGQPQHF. The CDR3 DNA reads TGTGCCAGCAGTTACTCGCGTGGGCAGCCCCAGCATTTT.

The chain carries TRBV18 and TRBJ2-2; tentative D call: TRBD2 (5 bases). Germline V CDR1 and CDR2: KGHSH, LQKENI. The V gene lost 1 base and the J gene lost 3 bases, with 12 bases spanning the gap. The CDR3 covers 16 residues. CDR3 residues: CASSPLGALDTGELFF. In nucleotides, the CDR3 is TGTGCCAGCTCACCACTGGGAGCGCTCGACACCGGGGAGCTGTTTTTT.

The chain is built from TRBV10-3 and TRBJ1-3; D uncertain. CDR1 and CDR2 (germline): ENHRY, SYGVKD. The CDR3 extends over 14 amino acids. V was trimmed by 2 bases and J by 0 bases, leaving 5 bases between them. The CDR3 region is CAISEGSSGNTIYF. The CDR3 region has the DNA TGTGCCATCAGTGAGGGGAGCTCTGGAAACACCATATATTTT.

The chain couples TRBV7-2 to TRBJ2-5; the D gene is possibly TRBD2 (5 bases). Per germline, CDR1 SGHTA and CDR2 FQGNSA. The CDR3 runs 15 residues. V lost 1 base, J lost 2 bases, and 11 bases lay in between. The CDR3 loop is CASSLVAPGQETQYF. DNA of the CDR3: TGTGCCAGCAGCTTAGTTGCCCCGGGGCAAGAGACCCAGTACTTC. Combining the CDR3 with reference TRBV7-2 and TRBJ2-5 gives the whole variable domain GAGVSQSPSNKVTEKGKDVELRCDPISGHTALYWYRQSLGQGLEFLIYFQGNSAPDKSGLPSDRFSAERTGGSVSTLTIQRTQQEDSAVYLCASSLVAPGQETQYFGPGTRLLVL.

The chain combines TRBV19 with TRBJ2-7; D is possibly TRBD2 (6 bases). Germline V gene lookup returns CDR1 LNHDA and CDR2 SQIVND (reference sequence). This CDR3 is built from 14 residues. V lost 0 bases and J 4 bases, leaving 10 bases between the germline ends. The CDR3 region has the DNA TGTGCCAGTAGTATAGATTCAGGGAGGTACGAGCAGTACTTC. Amino acids: CASSIDSGRYEQYF.

This clone occurred once. The V gene is TRBV6-1, the J gene TRBJ1-2; D is unclear. The V gene's germline CDR1 is MNHNS and CDR2 SASEGT. V lost 8 bases and J 7 bases, leaving 17 bases between the germline ends. The CDR3 is 13 residues long. CDR3 sequence: CASVVSGSSGYTF. The CDR3 DNA reads TGTGCCAGCGTCGTTAGCGGTTCCAGTGGCTACACCTTC.

This chain links TRBV5-1 with TRBJ2-3, with no clear D. Looked up from germline, CDR1 is SGHRS and CDR2 is YFSETQ. The V end was cut by 1 base, the J end by 5 bases, with 2 bases between. The CDR3 runs 11 residues. The CDR3 nucleotides are TGCGCCAGCAGCTTGCTAGATACGCAGTATTTT. Its protein product is CASSLLDTQYF.

This clone was seen only once. The V and J genes are TRBV6-1 and TRBJ2-7, with D possibly being TRBD1 (6 bases). The CDR3 is made up of 15 amino acids. Trimming pared 2 bases from V and 7 bases from J, leaving 18 bases between. Germline CDR1 reads MNHNS; CDR2 reads SASEGT. This CDR3 is CASSERWTAGGEQYF. CDR3 nucleotide sequence: TGTGCCAGCAGTGAACGGTGGACAGCAGGCGGTGAGCAGTACTTC.

The chain couples TRBV6-5 to TRBJ2-1; the D is unclear. The germline V gene encodes CDR1 MNHEY and CDR2 SVGAGI. Trimming shortened V by 6 bases and J by 7 bases, and 10 bases separated the two germline ends. The CDR3 has 12 residues. The CDR3 bases are TGTGCCAGCAGCCTATTGGAGAATGAGCAGTTCTTC. Amino acids: CASSLLENEQFF.

The gene calls are TRBV7-9 and TRBJ1-2; 7 bases agree with TRBD1. In germline, CDR1 is SEHNR, CDR2 FQNEAQ (reference sequence). The trim removed 3 bases at V and 5 bases at J, leaving 12 bases unmatched. The CDR3 consists of 16 residues. The CDR3 spells CASSFRDRPINYGYTF. The DNA for the CDR3 is TGTGCCAGCAGCTTCCGGGACAGACCCATTAATTATGGCTACACCTTC. Combining the CDR3 with reference TRBV7-9 and TRBJ1-2 gives the whole variable domain DTGVSQNPRHKITKRGQNVTFRCDPISEHNRLYWYRQTLGQGPEFLTYFQNEAQLEKSRLLSDRFSAERPKGSFSTLEIQRTEQGDSAMYLCASSFRDRPINYGYTFGSGTRLTVV.

The rearrangement links TRBV9 to TRBJ2-3; 10 nucleotides align to TRBD2. This CDR3 is built from 16 residues. V trimming: 3 bases; J trimming: 0 bases; junction bases outside the gene matches: 4. Germline values: CDR1 SGDLS, CDR2 YYNGEE. The CDR3 loop reads CASSGGLALSTDTQYF. The CDR3 DNA reads TGTGCCAGCAGCGGGGGACTAGCGCTTAGCACAGATACGCAGTATTTT.

V usage is TRBV6-5 and J usage is TRBJ1-5, with D unresolved. Germline-derived CDR1 and CDR2 are MNHEY and SVGAGI. This CDR3 spans 13 amino acids. V lost 6 bases to trimming and J lost 5 bases, with 11 bases between them. In nucleotides, the CDR3 is TGTGCCAGCAGGATGACGAGGCATCAGCCCCAGCATTTT. Protein product: CASRMTRHQPQHF.

The chain uses TRBV25-1 and TRBJ2-7; no firm D call. Germline loops: CDR1 MGHDK, CDR2 SYGVNS. The length of the CDR3 is 11 residues. Between the trimmed V and J ends, which lost 8 bases and 4 bases, there was a span of 9 bases. The CDR3: CASSAIYEQYF. For the CDR3, the DNA is TGTGCCAGCTCTGCTATTTACGAGCAGTACTTC.

The rearrangement links TRBV7-8 to TRBJ2-7; D may be TRBD2 (6 bases). The CDR3 contains 14 residues. CDR1 and CDR2 from the germline V gene are SGHVS and FQNEAQ. V lost 7 bases and J 1 base, leaving 14 bases between the germline ends. The CDR3 here is CASNLGGISYEQYF. The CDR3 bases are TGTGCCAGCAACCTAGGAGGGATATCCTACGAGCAGTACTTC. The complete variable domain, with remaining parts taken from reference TRBV7-8 and TRBJ2-7, reads GAGVSQSPRYKVAKRGQDVALRCDPISGHVSLFWYQQALGQGPEFLTYFQNEAQLDKSGLPSDRFFAERPEGSVSTLKIQRTQQEDSAVYLCASNLGGISYEQYFGPGTRLTVT.

The rearrangement uses TRBV19 and TRBJ1-2; no clear D gene. The V end was cut by 8 bases, the J end by 5 bases, with 9 bases between. CDR3 length equals 11 residues. The germline gives CDR1 LNHDA, CDR2 SQIVND (reference sequence). The CDR3 DNA reads TGTGCCAGTCACGGGCGATATGGCTACACCTTC. Amino acid sequence: CASHGRYGYTF.